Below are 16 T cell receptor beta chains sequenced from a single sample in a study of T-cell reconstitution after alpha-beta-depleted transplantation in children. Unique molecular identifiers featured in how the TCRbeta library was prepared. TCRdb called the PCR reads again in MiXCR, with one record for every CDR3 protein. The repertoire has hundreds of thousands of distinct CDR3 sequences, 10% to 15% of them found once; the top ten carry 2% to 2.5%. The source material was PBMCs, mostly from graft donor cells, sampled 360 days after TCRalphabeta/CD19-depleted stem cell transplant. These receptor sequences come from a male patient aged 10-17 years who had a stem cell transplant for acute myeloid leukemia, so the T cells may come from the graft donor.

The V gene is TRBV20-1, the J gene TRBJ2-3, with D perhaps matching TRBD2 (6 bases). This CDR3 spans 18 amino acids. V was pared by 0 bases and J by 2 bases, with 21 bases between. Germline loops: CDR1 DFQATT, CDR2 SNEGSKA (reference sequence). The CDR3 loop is CSARDHRRGRPYTDTQYF. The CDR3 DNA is TGCAGTGCTAGAGATCATCGTCGGGGGAGGCCCTACACAGATACGCAGTATTTT.

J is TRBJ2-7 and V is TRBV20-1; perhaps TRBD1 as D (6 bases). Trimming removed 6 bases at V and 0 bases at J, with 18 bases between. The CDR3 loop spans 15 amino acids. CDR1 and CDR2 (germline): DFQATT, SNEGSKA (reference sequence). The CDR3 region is CSATQGFPFSYEQYF. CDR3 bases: TGCAGTGCAACACAGGGTTTCCCTTTCTCCTACGAGCAGTACTTC.

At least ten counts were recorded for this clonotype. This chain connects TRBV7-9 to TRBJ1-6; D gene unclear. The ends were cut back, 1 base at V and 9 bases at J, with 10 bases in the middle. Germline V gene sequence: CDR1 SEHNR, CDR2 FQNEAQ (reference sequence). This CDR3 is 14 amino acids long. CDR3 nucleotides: TGTGCCAGCAGCTTAGGTTTGGTCGCTTCACCCCTCCACTTT. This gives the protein CASSLGLVASPLHF.

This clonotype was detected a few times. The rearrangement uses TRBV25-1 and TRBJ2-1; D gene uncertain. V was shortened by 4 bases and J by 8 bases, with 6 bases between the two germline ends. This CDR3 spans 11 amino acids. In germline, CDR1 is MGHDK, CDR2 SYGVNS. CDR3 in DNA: TGTGCCAGCAGTGGAGATTATGAGCAGTTCTTC. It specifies CASSGDYEQFF.

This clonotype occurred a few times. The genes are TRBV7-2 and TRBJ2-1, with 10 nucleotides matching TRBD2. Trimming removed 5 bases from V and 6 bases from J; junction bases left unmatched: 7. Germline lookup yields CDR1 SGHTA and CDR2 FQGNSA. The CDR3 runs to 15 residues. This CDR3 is CASSIPGLAFNEQFF. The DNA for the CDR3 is TGTGCCAGCAGCATCCCGGGACTAGCGTTCAATGAGCAGTTCTTC. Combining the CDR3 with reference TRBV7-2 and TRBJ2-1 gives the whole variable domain GAGVSQSPSNKVTEKGKDVELRCDPISGHTALYWYRQSLGQGLEFLIYFQGNSAPDKSGLPSDRFSAERTGGSVSTLTIQRTQQEDSAVYLCASSIPGLAFNEQFFGPGTRLTVL.

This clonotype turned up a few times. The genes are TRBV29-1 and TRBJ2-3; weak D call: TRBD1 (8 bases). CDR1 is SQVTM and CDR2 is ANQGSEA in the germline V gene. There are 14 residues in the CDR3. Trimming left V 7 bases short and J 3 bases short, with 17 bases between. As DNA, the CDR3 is TGCAGCGGGGAGATACAGGGGGGGACAGATACGCAGTATTTT. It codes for CSGEIQGGTDTQYF.

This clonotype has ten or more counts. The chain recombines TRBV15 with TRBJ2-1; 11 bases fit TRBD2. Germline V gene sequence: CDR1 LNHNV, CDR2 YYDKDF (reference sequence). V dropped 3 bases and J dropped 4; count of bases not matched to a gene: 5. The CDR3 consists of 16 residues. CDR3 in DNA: TGTGCCACCAGCAGGGGGGGACTAGCGGTATACAATGAGCAGTTCTTC. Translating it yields CATSRGGLAVYNEQFF.

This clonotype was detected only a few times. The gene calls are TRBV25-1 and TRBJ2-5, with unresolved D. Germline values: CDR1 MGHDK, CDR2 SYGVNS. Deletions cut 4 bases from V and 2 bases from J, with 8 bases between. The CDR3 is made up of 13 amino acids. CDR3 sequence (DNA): TGTGCCAGCAGTGGACTTACACAAGAGACCCAGTACTTC. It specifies CASSGLTQETQYF.

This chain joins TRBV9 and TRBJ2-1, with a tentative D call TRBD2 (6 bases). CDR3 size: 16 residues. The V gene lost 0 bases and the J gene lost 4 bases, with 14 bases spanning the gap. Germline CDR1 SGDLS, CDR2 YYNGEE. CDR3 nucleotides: TGTGCCAGCAGCGTAGCTATGGCGGGGAAATACAATGAGCAGTTCTTC. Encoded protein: CASSVAMAGKYNEQFF.

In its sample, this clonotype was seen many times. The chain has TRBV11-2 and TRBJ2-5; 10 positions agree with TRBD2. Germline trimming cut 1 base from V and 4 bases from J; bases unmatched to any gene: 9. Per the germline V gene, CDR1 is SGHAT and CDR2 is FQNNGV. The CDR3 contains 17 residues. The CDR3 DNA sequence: TGTGCCAGCAGCTTAGGAATACTAGCGGGAAATGGAGAGACCCAGTACTTC. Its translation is CASSLGILAGNGETQYF.

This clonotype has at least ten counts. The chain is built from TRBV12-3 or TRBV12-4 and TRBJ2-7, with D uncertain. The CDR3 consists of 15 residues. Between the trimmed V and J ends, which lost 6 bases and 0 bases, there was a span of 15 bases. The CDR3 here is CASSPSVDHSYEQYF. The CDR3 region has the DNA TGTGCCAGCAGCCCTTCGGTGGACCACTCCTACGAGCAGTACTTC.

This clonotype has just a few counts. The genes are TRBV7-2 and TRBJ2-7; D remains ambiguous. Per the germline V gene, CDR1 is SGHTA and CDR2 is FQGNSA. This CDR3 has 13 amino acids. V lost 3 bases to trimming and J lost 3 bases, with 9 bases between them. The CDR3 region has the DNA TGTGCCAGCAGCTTTACAGTTCTCTACGAGCAGTACTTC. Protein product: CASSFTVLYEQYF.

The CDR3 coding sequence is TGTGCCAGCAGCACAACTAATGAAAAACTGTTTTTT. Protein: CASSTTNEKLFF. J is TRBJ1-4 and V is TRBV28, with unresolved D. This CDR3 is 12 amino acids long. Trimming cost V 6 bases and J 0 bases, with 2 bases left between them. Germline V gene data show CDR1 as MDHEN and CDR2 as SYDVKM.

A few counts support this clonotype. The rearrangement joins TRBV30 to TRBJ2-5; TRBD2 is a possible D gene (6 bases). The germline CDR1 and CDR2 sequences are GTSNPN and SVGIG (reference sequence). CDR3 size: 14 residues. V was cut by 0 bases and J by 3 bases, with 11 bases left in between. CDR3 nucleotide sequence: TGTGCCTGGAGTGTCGGGGGTCTGAAAGAGACCCAGTACTTC. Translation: CAWSVGGLKETQYF.

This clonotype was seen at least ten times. CDR3 protein: CAISEGGLGPEEQYF. DNA of the CDR3: TGTGCCATCAGTGAAGGGGGACTTGGGCCCGAGGAGCAGTACTTC. V is TRBV10-3 and J is TRBJ2-7; tentatively, D is TRBD1 or TRBD2 (6 bases each). Between the trimmed V and J ends, which lost 3 bases and 7 bases, there was a span of 19 bases. Germline V CDR1 and CDR2: ENHRY, SYGVKD. CDR3 length: 15 amino acids.

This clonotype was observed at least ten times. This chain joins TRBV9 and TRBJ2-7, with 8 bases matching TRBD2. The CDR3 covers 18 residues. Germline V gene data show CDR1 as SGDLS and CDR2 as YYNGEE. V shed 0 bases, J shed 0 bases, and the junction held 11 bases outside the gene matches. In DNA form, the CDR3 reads TGTGCCAGCAGCGTAGGTGCTAGCGGGCCCGTCGACTCCTACGAGCAGTACTTC. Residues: CASSVGASGPVDSYEQYF. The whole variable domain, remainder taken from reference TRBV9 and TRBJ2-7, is DSGVTQTPKHLITATGQRVTLRCSPRSGDLSVYWYQQSLDQGLQFLIQYYNGEERAKGNILERFSAQQFPDLHSELNLSSLELGDSALYFCASSVGASGPVDSYEQYFGPGTRLTVT.